What follows are 30 T cell receptor beta chains derived from one specimen sequenced in a study of cytomegalovirus exposure and HLA in healthy donors. PCR used 60 Vbeta primers and 13 Jbeta primers. The method was immunoSEQ multiplex PCR; TCRdb's version includes in-frame clones alone and lacks a portion of them. The sample yields around 99,000 clones, more than 75% seen once. The material sequenced was PBMCs. The source is a man in his thirties or forties in good health and CMV-seropositive.

The gene calls are TRBV5-1 and TRBJ1-2; D uncertain. Germline V gene sequence: CDR1 SGHRS, CDR2 YFSETQ. The V and J ends lost 0 bases and 6 bases respectively, with 12 bases between them. The CDR3 runs 14 residues. As DNA, the CDR3 is TGCGCCAGCAGCTTGGAACGACGGGGTAATGGCTACACCTTC. Its protein product is CASSLERRGNGYTF.

CDR3 coding DNA: TGTGCCAGCAGCGTAGCGTCGGGATTACGAGGGGGCTACACCTTC. Protein product: CASSVASGLRGGYTF. The chain joins TRBV9 to TRBJ1-2; D is uncertain. The V and J ends lost 0 bases and 8 bases respectively, with 17 bases between them. The CDR3 has 15 residues. CDR1 is SGDLS, CDR2 YYNGEE, per germline. The variable domain in full, completed from reference TRBV9 and TRBJ1-2, reads DSGVTQTPKHLITATGQRVTLRCSPRSGDLSVYWYQQSLDQGLQFLIQYYNGEERAKGNILERFSAQQFPDLHSELNLSSLELGDSALYFCASSVASGLRGGYTFGSGTRLTVV.

The CDR3 nucleotides are TGTGCCAGCAGCTCCCAGGGGGTAGGGGAGACCCAGTACTTC. Protein: CASSSQGVGETQYF. This chain links TRBV7-9 with TRBJ2-5; 7 bases are a match to TRBD1. Germline trimming cut 4 bases from V and 5 bases from J; bases unmatched to any gene: 7. Per the germline V gene, CDR1 is SEHNR and CDR2 is FQNEAQ (reference sequence). The CDR3 is 14 residues long.

The chain employs TRBV5-1 and TRBJ2-7; TRBD1 matches at 9 bases. The CDR3 has 14 amino acids. V trimming: 4 bases; J trimming: 2 bases; junction bases outside the gene matches: 4. Looked up from germline, CDR1 is SGHRS and CDR2 is YFSETQ. CDR3 coding DNA: TGCGCCAGCAGCATGGGACAGGGACCCTACGAGCAGTACTTC. Translated: CASSMGQGPYEQYF.

This chain links TRBV27 with TRBJ1-6; 7 nucleotides align to TRBD1. This CDR3 comprises 18 residues. In germline, CDR1 is MNHEY, CDR2 SMNVEV (reference sequence). V was pared by 3 bases and J by 0 bases, with 8 bases of the junction left unmatched. This CDR3 is CASSFRQGLGSYNSPLHF. DNA for the CDR3: TGTGCCAGCAGTTTTCGACAGGGTCTAGGCTCCTATAATTCACCCCTCCACTTT.

The CDR3 nucleotides are TGTGCCAGCAGCTTAGCGTGGGGGGCAGGGGGCGCCTACGAGCAGTACTTC. This codes for CASSLAWGAGGAYEQYF. V is TRBV7-9 and J is TRBJ2-7; 8 positions agree with TRBD1. This CDR3 contains 17 residues. With V trimmed by 0 bases and J by 2 bases, 9 bases remained unmatched. Germline CDR1 is SEHNR and CDR2 is FQNEAQ (reference sequence).

The chain links TRBV19 to TRBJ2-1, with D perhaps matching TRBD2 (6 bases). With 3 bases removed from V and 6 bases from J, the gap between germline ends came to 15 bases. The CDR3 contains 15 residues. Per germline, CDR1 LNHDA and CDR2 SQIVND (reference sequence). The CDR3 coding sequence is TGTGCCAGTAGTATGGGGGGAGGACTCATCAATGAGCAGTTCTTC. Translated, it gives CASSMGGGLINEQFF.

The chain couples TRBV7-8 to TRBJ1-1, with D unresolved. The CDR3 totals 13 residues. The V end was cut by 2 bases, the J end by 1 base, with 5 bases between. CDR1 and CDR2 from the germline V gene are SGHVS and FQNEAQ. CDR3 residues: CASSLTENTEAFF. CDR3 DNA sequence: TGTGCCAGCAGCTTAACAGAGAACACTGAAGCTTTCTTT.

This clone has only a few counts. The chain carries TRBV6-1 and TRBJ2-2; weak D call: TRBD1 (6 bases). The length of the CDR3 is 14 residues. CDR1 is MNHNS, CDR2 SASEGT, per germline. Trimming removed 4 bases at V and 5 bases at J, with 11 bases between. CDR3 in DNA: TGTGCCAGCAGTGGGGGACAAAATACCGGGGAGCTGTTTTTT. It codes for CASSGGQNTGELFF.

The rearrangement uses TRBV2 and TRBJ1-2; TRBD1 might be the D (6 bases). Germline V gene lookup returns CDR1 SNHLY and CDR2 FYNNEI. The CDR3 sequence is 15 residues long. Trimming removed 6 bases from V and 2 bases from J, with 16 bases in between. The CDR3 loop is CASRGRGTGNYGYTF. The DNA of the CDR3 is TGTGCCAGCAGAGGCAGGGGTACGGGAAACTATGGCTACACCTTC.

The chain has TRBV5-6 and TRBJ2-1; D not resolved. V dropped 0 bases and J dropped 5 bases, with 3 bases sitting between them. Looked up from germline, CDR1 is SGHDT and CDR2 is YYEEEE. This CDR3 is built from 12 residues. In nucleotides, the CDR3 is TGTGCCAGCAGCTTGGCCGACAATGAGCAGTTCTTC. Protein: CASSLADNEQFF. The full variable domain, completed using reference TRBV5-6 and TRBJ2-1, is DAGVTQSPTHLIKTRGQQVTLRCSPKSGHDTVSWYQQALGQGPQFIFQYYEEEERQRGNFPDRFSGHQFPNYSSELNVNALLLGDSALYLCASSLADNEQFFGPGTRLTVL.

V and J are TRBV5-1 and TRBJ1-1; a possible D gene is TRBD1 (5 bases). Germline values: CDR1 SGHRS, CDR2 YFSETQ. The ends were cut back, 0 bases at V and 1 base at J, with 10 bases in the middle. The CDR3 length is 15 residues. This CDR3 is CASSLGEGRNTEAFF. The DNA for the CDR3 is TGCGCCAGCAGCTTGGGGGAGGGGAGGAACACTGAAGCTTTCTTT.

The chain uses TRBV5-8 and TRBJ1-5; D gene unclear. The CDR3 runs to 13 residues. CDR1 and CDR2 from the germline V gene are SGHTS and YDEGEE. V was pared by 0 bases and J by 4 bases, with 5 bases between. As DNA, the CDR3 is TGTGCCAGCAGCTTGGAGGAGAATCAGCCCCAGCATTTT. Amino acids: CASSLEENQPQHF.

This chain links TRBV5-1 with TRBJ1-1; the match to TRBD1 covers 7 bases. Looked up from germline, CDR1 is SGHRS and CDR2 is YFSETQ. J lost 4 bases, V lost 4 bases, and 10 bases had no gene match. The CDR3 has 15 residues. The CDR3 DNA reads TGCGCCAGCAGCCCCTGGGACAGTGCCGGCACTGAAGCTTTCTTT. Translation gives CASSPWDSAGTEAFF.

The chain recombines TRBV6-6 with TRBJ1-4; possible D gene TRBD1, 6 bases. V shed 6 bases and J shed 8 bases, with 16 bases lying between them. The CDR3 contains 14 residues. In germline, CDR1 is MNHNY, CDR2 SVGAGI (reference sequence). CDR3 sequence reads: CASRTGAGVEKLFF. The CDR3 nucleotides are TGTGCCAGCAGAACCGGGGCAGGGGTGGAAAAACTGTTTTTT.

The rearrangement joins TRBV6-5 to TRBJ1-1; TRBD1 might be the D (5 bases). Per germline, CDR1 MNHEY and CDR2 SVGAGI. The CDR3 contains 13 residues. The V gene lost 5 bases and the J gene lost 9 bases, with 16 bases spanning the gap. The CDR3 nucleotides read TGTGCCAGCAGTCCACCGGACAACCCCCAAGCTTTCTTT. It specifies CASSPPDNPQAFF.

On this clone: One end of the junction does not line up with germline, which may come from a read error. The chain recombines TRBV29-1 with TRBJ2-5; 10 nucleotides match TRBD1. The J call may be in error: the DNA end matches TRBJ2-7 better. This CDR3 contains 14 residues. Germline values: CDR1 SQVTM, CDR2 ANQGSEA. The CDR3 DNA follows: TGCGGCGTGGCCGGGACAGGGGTAACCTACGAGCAGTACTTC. Its protein is CGVAGTGVTYEQYF.

V usage is TRBV2 and J usage is TRBJ2-5; no clear D. The CDR3 loop spans 15 amino acids. Germline lookup yields CDR1 SNHLY and CDR2 FYNNEI. The V end was cut by 2 bases, the J end by 0 bases, with 10 bases between. CDR3 sequence: CASSEHPAYQETQYF. The CDR3 DNA reads TGTGCCAGCAGTGAACACCCCGCGTACCAAGAGACCCAGTACTTC. The full variable domain, its missing parts supplied by reference TRBV2 and TRBJ2-5, is EPEVTQTPSHQVTQMGQEVILRCVPISNHLYFYWYRQILGQKVEFLVSFYNNEISEKSEIFDDQFSVERPDGSNFTLKIRSTKLEDSAMYFCASSEHPAYQETQYFGPGTRLLVL.

The rearrangement links TRBV18 to TRBJ2-3; D is unresolved. V was clipped by 3 bases and J by 0 bases, with 7 bases between them. CDR3 length: 14 residues. Germline V gene sequence: CDR1 KGHSH, CDR2 LQKENI. This chain's CDR3 is CASSPLTSTDTQYF. CDR3 DNA: TGTGCCAGCTCACCGCTAACTAGCACAGATACGCAGTATTTT.

The DNA for the CDR3 is TGTGCCAGTAGTATTAGCGGGAACGAGCAGTACTTC. It translates to CASSISGNEQYF. The chain carries TRBV19 and TRBJ2-5; TRBD2 aligns across 8 bases. The last part of the DNA fits TRBJ2-7 better; the J call may be wrong. The CDR3 is 12 residues long. Germline V gene lookup returns CDR1 LNHDA and CDR2 SQIVND (reference sequence).

The V call is TRBV7-3, the J call TRBJ1-2; 10 positions agree with TRBD1. V was clipped by 4 bases and J by 2 bases; unmatched bases: 7. The V gene's germline CDR1 is SGHTA and CDR2 FQGTGA. The CDR3 runs 16 residues. The CDR3 here is CASSSRPGQGNYGYTF. In DNA, the CDR3 is TGTGCCAGCAGCTCCCGACCGGGACAGGGGAACTATGGCTACACCTTC.

V and J are TRBV4-1 and TRBJ2-7, with 8 nucleotides matching TRBD1. CDR1 is MGHRA, CDR2 YSYEKL, per germline. CDR3 length equals 14 residues. V shed 6 bases and J 0 bases; nucleotides not matched to a gene: 4. The CDR3 nucleotides read TGCGCCAGCAGTACAGGGGGAAGCTCCTACGAGCAGTACTTC. Protein: CASSTGGSSYEQYF.

The rearrangement uses TRBV6-5 and TRBJ1-3, with TRBD1 as a possible D gene (5 bases). This CDR3 comprises 16 residues. The V end lost 0 bases, the J end lost 2 bases, and 11 bases lay between the germline ends. CDR1 is MNHEY and CDR2 is SVGAGI in the germline V gene. CDR3 sequence reads: CASSYSGGWTGNTIYF. CDR3 nucleotide sequence: TGTGCCAGCAGTTACTCGGGGGGGTGGACTGGAAACACCATATATTTT.

This clone was observed a few times. The chain recombines TRBV5-6 with TRBJ2-7; D might be TRBD1 (6 bases). The CDR3 runs to 13 residues. V was shortened by 4 bases and J by 1 base, with 9 bases between the two germline ends. Germline V lookup: CDR1 SGHDT, CDR2 YYEEEE. The CDR3 loop reads CASSPGHSYEQYF. CDR3 in DNA: TGTGCCAGCAGCCCGGGACATTCCTACGAGCAGTACTTC.

This clone was seen a handful of times. This chain connects TRBV2 to TRBJ2-5; maybe TRBD2 (5 bases). The V gene lost 5 bases and the J gene lost 5 bases, with 12 bases spanning the gap. The CDR3 runs 13 residues. Looked up from germline, CDR1 is SNHLY and CDR2 is FYNNEI. The CDR3 coding sequence is TGTGCCAGCAGTCGCTCCTGGGAGGAGACCCAGTACTTC. Translating it yields CASSRSWEETQYF.

This chain joins TRBV15 and TRBJ2-7; 10 nucleotides match TRBD1. The CDR3 extends over 14 amino acids. V dropped 6 bases and J dropped 4; count of bases not matched to a gene: 6. Germline V gives CDR1 LNHNV, CDR2 YYDKDF (reference sequence). CDR3 residues: CATSYGTGVYEQYF. The CDR3 DNA is TGTGCCACCAGTTACGGGACAGGGGTATACGAGCAGTACTTC.

This chain uses TRBV7-2 with TRBJ2-5; no definite D call. The V end lost 0 bases, the J end lost 2 bases, and 4 bases lay between the germline ends. Germline CDR1 and CDR2: SGHTA and FQGNSA. This CDR3 has 13 amino acids. This CDR3 is CASSLAAQETQYF. The CDR3 DNA follows: TGTGCCAGCAGCTTAGCAGCGCAAGAGACCCAGTACTTC.

The chain links TRBV5-6 to TRBJ1-2; 8 bases align to TRBD1. V shed 5 bases, J shed 7 bases, and the junction held 10 bases outside the gene matches. The germline V gene has CDR1 SGHDT and CDR2 YYEEEE. CDR3 length: 14 residues. DNA for the CDR3: TGTGCCAGCAGACCACCGGGACAGGCCTCTGGCTACACCTTC. Its translation is CASRPPGQASGYTF.

The chain recombines TRBV18 with TRBJ2-6; D might be TRBD1 (6 bases). Germline CDR1 and CDR2: KGHSH and LQKENI. This CDR3 comprises 20 residues. V gave up 4 bases and J gave up 0 bases, with 22 bases separating them. CDR3 nucleotide sequence: TGTGCCAGCTCACAAATATCGAATCCAGGGGTCAGCTCTGGGGCCAACGTCCTGACTTTC. Protein sequence: CASSQISNPGVSSGANVLTF.

The rearrangement links TRBV6-1 to TRBJ1-5; unclear D gene. The germline V and J ends were trimmed by 2 bases and 2 bases, with 7 bases remaining between them. Germline CDR1 and CDR2: MNHNS and SASEGT. This CDR3 comprises 14 residues. As DNA, the CDR3 is TGTGCCAGCAGTGAAATGTCGGGCAATCAGCCCCAGCATTTT. This encodes CASSEMSGNQPQHF.